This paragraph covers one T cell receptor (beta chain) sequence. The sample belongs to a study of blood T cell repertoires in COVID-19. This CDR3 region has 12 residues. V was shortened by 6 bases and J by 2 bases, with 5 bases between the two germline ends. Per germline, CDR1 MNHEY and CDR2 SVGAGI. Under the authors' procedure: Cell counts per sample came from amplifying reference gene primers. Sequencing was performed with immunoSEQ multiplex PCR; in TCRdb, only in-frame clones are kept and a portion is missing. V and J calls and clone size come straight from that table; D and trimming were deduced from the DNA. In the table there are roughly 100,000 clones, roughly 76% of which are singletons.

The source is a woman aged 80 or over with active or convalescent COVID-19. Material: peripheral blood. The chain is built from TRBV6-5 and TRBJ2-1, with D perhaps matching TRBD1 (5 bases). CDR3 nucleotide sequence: TGTGCCAGCAGGGGGCCCTACAATGAGCAGTTCTTC. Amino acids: CASRGPYNEQFF.